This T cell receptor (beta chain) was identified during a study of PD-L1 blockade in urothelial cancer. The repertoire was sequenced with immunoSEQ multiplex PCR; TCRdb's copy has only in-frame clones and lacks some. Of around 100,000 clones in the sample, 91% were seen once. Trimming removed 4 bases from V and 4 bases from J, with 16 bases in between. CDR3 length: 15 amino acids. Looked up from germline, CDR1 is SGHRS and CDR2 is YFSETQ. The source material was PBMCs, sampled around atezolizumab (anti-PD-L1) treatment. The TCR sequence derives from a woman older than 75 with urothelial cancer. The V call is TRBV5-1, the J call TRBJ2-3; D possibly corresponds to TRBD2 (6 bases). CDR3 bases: TGCGCCAGCAGCCTATCCGGGACTGTCCCAGATACGCAGTATTTT. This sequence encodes CASSLSGTVPDTQYF.